A single sample gave rise to the 32 T cell receptor beta chains below, sequenced in a study of vaccination and CD4 T cells after COVID-19. Treatment defined: approximately nine-day PBMC culture with coronavirus spike peptide pools or control peptides (ViraFEST assay). Sequencing of the DNA from cultured CD4+ T cells was carried out with the Oncomine TCR Beta short-read assay. TCRdb independently ran MiXCR on the PCR reads; one entry per CDR3 protein. Of approximately 21,000 distinct CDR3 sequences in the sample, around half are singletons; the top ten hold about 7%. For these TCRs, the target antigens are not known. The sample consisted of CD4+ T cells from blood, cultured in vitro. These receptor sequences come from a human donor who had recovered from COVID-19.

The CDR3 region has the DNA TGTGCCAGTAGCCGAGGGACACGGACTAGCGGGAGGCAAGAGACCCAGTACTTC. Residues: CASSRGTRTSGRQETQYF. The genes are TRBV19 and TRBJ2-5, with 14 bases that match TRBD2. CDR1 and CDR2 (germline): LNHDA, SQIVND (reference sequence). J was trimmed by 2 bases and V by 6 bases; bases with no gene match: 11. This CDR3 has 18 residues.

The V and J genes are TRBV28 and TRBJ2-3; TRBD2 matches 7 bases. The germline gives CDR1 MDHEN, CDR2 SYDVKM. The CDR3 has 13 residues. V shed 5 bases and J 14 bases; nucleotides not matched to a gene: 13. The CDR3 loop reads CASSPRLASGGYF. The CDR3, as DNA: TGTGCCAGCAGTCCTCGACTAGCCTCAGGCGGGTATTTT.

V is TRBV20-1 and J is TRBJ2-4, with D perhaps assigned TRBD1 or TRBD2 (6 bases each). V was trimmed by 6 bases and J by 6 bases, leaving 24 bases between them. CDR1 and CDR2 from the germline V gene are DFQATT and SNEGSKA (reference sequence). CDR3 length equals 16 residues. The CDR3 loop is CSASPTLFRGGNIQYF. As DNA, the CDR3 is TGCAGTGCCAGTCCGACCCTTTTCAGGGGAGGAAACATTCAGTACTTC.

The sample holds a few counts of this clonotype. The rearrangement uses TRBV27 and TRBJ1-2, with TRBD1 matching over 10 bases. CDR1 is MNHEY, CDR2 SMNVEV, per germline (reference sequence). V shed 4 bases and J 5 bases; nucleotides not matched to a gene: 1. The CDR3 length is 13 residues. The DNA for the CDR3 is TGTGCCAGCAGTTGGGGACAGGGGTATGGCTACACCTTC. The encoded protein is CASSWGQGYGYTF.

This CDR3 is CARWGREEGYTF. DNA for the CDR3: TGTGCCCGCTGGGGCCGGGAGGAGGGCTACACCTTC. This chain uses TRBV6-2 or TRBV6-3 with TRBJ1-2; D may be TRBD1 (5 bases). Germline V CDR1 and CDR2: MNHEY, SVGEGT. V was clipped by 11 bases and J by 8 bases, with 18 bases between them. The CDR3 runs 12 residues.

The chain recombines TRBV27 with TRBJ2-1; 10 nucleotides agree with TRBD1. This CDR3 region has 17 residues. The germline V gene has CDR1 MNHEY and CDR2 SMNVEV (reference sequence). V dropped 5 bases and J dropped 7; count of bases not matched to a gene: 14. The CDR3 here is CASSPNDRGQRVNEQFF. CDR3 nucleotide sequence: TGTGCCAGCAGTCCGAACGACAGGGGGCAACGGGTAAATGAGCAGTTCTTC.

J is TRBJ1-1 and V is TRBV6-2 or TRBV6-3; D might be TRBD1 (6 bases). Between the trimmed V and J ends, which lost 4 bases and 0 bases, there was a span of 12 bases. The germline V gene encodes CDR1 MNHEY and CDR2 SVGEGT. The CDR3 runs 15 residues. CDR3 coding DNA: TGTGCCAGCAGTTTCAGGGGACTAATGAACACTGAAGCTTTCTTT. It is translated as CASSFRGLMNTEAFF.

The chain couples TRBV19 to TRBJ2-2; D may match TRBD1 or TRBD2 (6 bases each). The V gene lost 5 bases and the J gene lost 4 bases, with 11 bases spanning the gap. The CDR3 length is 14 residues. From germline, CDR1 is LNHDA and CDR2 SQIVND (reference sequence). This CDR3 reads CASSGGLATGELFF. DNA of the CDR3: TGTGCCAGTAGTGGGGGGCTGGCCACCGGGGAGCTGTTTTTT. Full variable domain (outside the CDR3, taken from reference TRBV19 and TRBJ2-2): DGGITQSPKYLFRKEGQNVTLSCEQNLNHDAMYWYRQDPGQGLRLIYYSQIVNDFQKGDIAEGYSVSREKKESFPLTVTSAQKNPTAFYLCASSGGLATGELFFGEGSRLTVL.

The chain uses TRBV29-1 and TRBJ2-5; a weak D match, TRBD2 (5 bases). This CDR3 region has 13 residues. Germline assignment: CDR1 SQVTM and CDR2 ANQGSEA. Trimming took 6 bases from V and 7 from J, leaving 18 bases between them. In DNA, the CDR3 is TGCAGCGTGCTCACTAGTTCGGTAGGGACCCAGTACTTC. As protein: CSVLTSSVGTQYF.

The V gene is TRBV19, the J gene TRBJ1-5; D is unresolved. The CDR3 sequence is 15 residues long. Looked up from germline, CDR1 is LNHDA and CDR2 is SQIVND (reference sequence). V was trimmed by 5 bases and J by 3 bases, leaving 14 bases between them. CDR3 bases: TGTGCCAGTAGTGTCCAGGCAAACTCCAATCAGCCCCAGCATTTT. Translating it yields CASSVQANSNQPQHF.

This clonotype occurred a few times. The CDR3 DNA is TGCAGTGCTAGGGCCGGGAACCCCTATGGCTACACCTTC. Translation gives CSARAGNPYGYTF. The chain has TRBV20-1 and TRBJ1-2; no clear D. The ends were cut back, 3 bases at V and 4 bases at J, with 12 bases in the middle. The CDR3 is 13 residues long. Germline V gives CDR1 DFQATT, CDR2 SNEGSKA (reference sequence).

The chain links TRBV7-9 to TRBJ2-7; D tentatively fits TRBD1 or TRBD2 (5 bases each). This CDR3 is 15 amino acids long. Trimming pared 4 bases from V and 3 bases from J, leaving 16 bases between. The germline CDR1 and CDR2 sequences are SEHNR and FQNEAQ (reference sequence). CDR3 sequence: CASSSHREGNYEQYF. For the CDR3, the DNA is TGTGCCAGCAGCTCTCATAGAGAGGGGAACTACGAGCAGTACTTC.

This chain uses TRBV6-1 with TRBJ2-1, with D perhaps assigned TRBD1 or TRBD2 (5 bases each). The CDR3 is 14 amino acids. Trimming left V 7 bases short and J 8 bases short, with 18 bases between. Germline assignment: CDR1 MNHNS and CDR2 SASEGT. The CDR3 DNA is TGTGCCAGCATGTTGGGACCTACGGTCTATGAGCAGTTCTTC. This encodes CASMLGPTVYEQFF.

The chain couples TRBV7-2 to TRBJ2-1, with unresolved D. Germline V gene lookup returns CDR1 SGHTA and CDR2 FQGNSA. The length of the CDR3 is 13 residues. V gave up 5 bases and J gave up 9 bases, with 14 bases separating them. Written as DNA, the CDR3 is TGTGCCAGCAGCCTGCTTGAGGTCGGTGAGCAGTTCTTC. It is translated as CASSLLEVGEQFF. Filled out from reference TRBV7-2 and TRBJ2-1, the complete variable domain reads GAGVSQSPSNKVTEKGKDVELRCDPISGHTALYWYRQSLGQGLEFLIYFQGNSAPDKSGLPSDRFSAERTGGSVSTLTIQRTQQEDSAVYLCASSLLEVGEQFFGPGTRLTVL.

A few counts support this clonotype. V and J are TRBV27 and TRBJ2-7, with D possibly matching TRBD2 (6 bases). Germline V CDR1 and CDR2: MNHEY, SMNVEV (reference sequence). CDR3 length equals 17 residues. The ends were cut back, 5 bases at V and 2 bases at J, with 22 bases in the middle. The CDR3 DNA sequence: TGTGCCAGCAGTCCGATAGTCCGAGGACTACAAGCCTACGAGCAGTACTTC. The encoded protein is CASSPIVRGLQAYEQYF.

This clonotype was counted only a few times. This sequence joins TRBV7-2 and TRBJ1-1, with 9 nucleotides matching TRBD1. Unmatched junction bases numbered 3, after V lost 3 bases and J lost 10 bases. Germline V gives CDR1 SGHTA, CDR2 FQGNSA. The CDR3 sequence is 12 residues long. The CDR3 DNA reads TGTGCCAGCAGCTTTGACAGGGGGGGAGCTTTCTTT. Translation gives CASSFDRGGAFF.

This chain links TRBV7-6 with TRBJ2-7; D ambiguous. This CDR3 region has 14 residues. The V and J ends lost 0 bases and 0 bases respectively, with 6 bases between them. Germline assignment: CDR1 SGHVS and CDR2 FNYEAQ. The CDR3 region has the DNA TGTGCCAGCAGCTTAGCACAGAGCTCCTACGAGCAGTACTTC. Amino acid sequence: CASSLAQSSYEQYF.

The rearrangement joins TRBV19 to TRBJ1-1; D remains unclear. The CDR3 loop spans 12 amino acids. Deletions cut 6 bases from V and 1 base from J, with 6 bases between. Germline V gene data show CDR1 as LNHDA and CDR2 as SQIVND (reference sequence). The CDR3: CASSDENTEAFF. The CDR3 coding sequence is TGTGCCAGTAGCGATGAGAACACTGAAGCTTTCTTT.

This clonotype was counted only a few times. V is TRBV7-9 and J is TRBJ1-2; 7 bases are a match to TRBD1. Trimming cost V 5 bases and J 2 bases; bases outside gene matches: 8. Germline lookup yields CDR1 SEHNR and CDR2 FQNEAQ (reference sequence). This CDR3 has 15 residues. CDR3 nucleotide sequence: TGTGCCAGCAGCACCCGACAGGGAGGGAACTATGGCTACACCTTC. This gives the protein CASSTRQGGNYGYTF.

In its sample, this clonotype was seen once. This chain links TRBV20-1 with TRBJ2-7; maybe TRBD2 (6 bases). V was pared by 1 base and J by 2 bases, with 21 bases between. This CDR3 comprises 17 residues. Germline V lookup: CDR1 DFQATT, CDR2 SNEGSKA (reference sequence). CDR3: CSARAPGGDLLAYEQYF. The CDR3 nucleotides are TGCAGTGCTAGAGCCCCCGGCGGGGATCTACTCGCCTACGAGCAGTACTTC.

The chain couples TRBV7-2 to TRBJ1-4; no clear D gene. Germline CDR1 reads SGHTA; CDR2 reads FQGNSA. The CDR3 spans 15 residues. Between the trimmed V and J ends, which lost 0 bases and 5 bases, there was a span of 10 bases. CDR3 bases: TGTGCCAGCAGCTTAGCCGGCAGGCAAAATGAAAAACTGTTTTTT. It codes for CASSLAGRQNEKLFF.

A few counts support this clonotype. CDR3 loop: CSARGGTGTGSMHTEAFF. The CDR3, as DNA: TGCAGTGCTAGAGGTGGTACCGGGACAGGGTCGATGCACACTGAAGCTTTCTTT. The chain carries TRBV20-1 and TRBJ1-1; 9 bases are a match to TRBD1. Looked up from germline, CDR1 is DFQATT and CDR2 is SNEGSKA (reference sequence). The CDR3 covers 18 residues. Germline trimming cut 1 base from V and 3 bases from J; bases unmatched to any gene: 15.

This clonotype was seen a handful of times. The chain joins TRBV7-9 to TRBJ1-6, with 9 bases that match TRBD1. The CDR3 contains 14 residues. Germline-derived CDR1 and CDR2 are SEHNR and FQNEAQ (reference sequence). V was clipped by 6 bases and J by 8 bases; unmatched bases: 5. The CDR3 bases are TGTGCCAGCAGGTCGGACAGGGGTTATTCACCCCTCCACTTT. It yields the protein CASRSDRGYSPLHF.

V and J are TRBV30 and TRBJ1-1, with 9 bases identical to TRBD1. Unmatched junction bases numbered 4, after V lost 7 bases and J lost 1 base. Germline V CDR1 and CDR2: GTSNPN, SVGIG (reference sequence). The CDR3 spans 13 residues. CDR3: CALDRGENTEAFF. The CDR3 nucleotides are TGTGCCTTGGACAGGGGAGAGAACACTGAAGCTTTCTTT.

The sample holds a few counts of this clonotype. The gene calls are TRBV19 and TRBJ1-5; perhaps TRBD1 as D (6 bases). The CDR3 extends over 16 amino acids. With 2 bases removed from V and 5 bases from J, the gap between germline ends came to 16 bases. Germline V gives CDR1 LNHDA, CDR2 SQIVND (reference sequence). CDR3 residues: CASSISGGHGYQPQHF. CDR3 sequence (DNA): TGTGCCAGTAGTATATCTGGGGGGCACGGATATCAGCCCCAGCATTTT.

V gene TRBV27 combines with J gene TRBJ1-5; D unclear. This CDR3 has 13 amino acids. Between the trimmed V and J ends, which lost 3 bases and 3 bases, there was a span of 6 bases. Germline CDR1 reads MNHEY; CDR2 reads SMNVEV (reference sequence). Written as DNA, the CDR3 is TGTGCCAGCAGTTTCCAATCCAATCAGCCCCAGCATTTT. Its translation: CASSFQSNQPQHF.

The chain links TRBV27 to TRBJ2-1; TRBD2 aligns across 14 bases. This CDR3 comprises 21 residues. Germline CDR1 and CDR2: MNHEY and SMNVEV (reference sequence). V trimming: 8 bases; J trimming: 0 bases; junction bases outside the gene matches: 18. CDR3 nucleotides: TGTGCCAGCTCAGCTGCCCTGACTAGCGGGAGGGCATTGGGCTCCTACAATGAGCAGTTCTTC. Encoded protein: CASSAALTSGRALGSYNEQFF.

The rearrangement joins TRBV6-1 to TRBJ1-4; tentatively, D is TRBD1 (5 bases). Per the germline V gene, CDR1 is MNHNS and CDR2 is SASEGT. Trimming left V 7 bases short and J 7 bases short, with 19 bases between. This CDR3 has 15 amino acids. CDR3 loop: CASKEVGGVGEKLFF. The DNA of the CDR3 is TGTGCCAGCAAAGAAGTGGGGGGGGTTGGTGAAAAACTGTTTTTT.

Here the CDR3 DNA reads TGTGCCAGCAGTAAGACTGGGGCCAACGTCCTGACTTTC. Protein product: CASSKTGANVLTF. The J gene is TRBJ2-6, the V gene TRBV12-3 or TRBV12-4; D call uncertain. Trimming pared 5 bases from V and 2 bases from J, leaving 4 bases between. This CDR3 region has 13 residues.

In its sample, this clonotype was seen a few times. This chain uses TRBV20-1 with TRBJ1-1, with 8 bases aligning to TRBD1. In germline, CDR1 is DFQATT, CDR2 SNEGSKA (reference sequence). The CDR3 contains 14 residues. The ends lost 6 bases at V and 6 bases at J; junction bases unmatched: 12. As DNA, the CDR3 is TGCAGTGCAACGACAGGACAGGGTGGGGCTGAAGCTTTCTTT. It codes for CSATTGQGGAEAFF.

The rearrangement uses TRBV20-1 and TRBJ2-4, with a weak D call TRBD2 (6 bases). V lost 6 bases to trimming and J lost 9 bases, with 12 bases between them. Germline V gene data show CDR1 as DFQATT and CDR2 as SNEGSKA (reference sequence). The CDR3 extends over 11 amino acids. In DNA form, the CDR3 reads TGCAGTGCGGGGGACTTGGGCATTCAGTACTTC. Protein product: CSAGDLGIQYF.

Remarks on this clonotype: At one end the junction does not follow the germline gene, possibly because of a read error. The chain employs TRBV7-6 and TRBJ2-5; tentatively, D is TRBD2 (7 bases). The CDR3 spans 14 residues. The germline gives CDR1 SGHVS, CDR2 FNYEAQ. DNA for the CDR3: TGTGCTAGCAGCCCCACGGGGGGCCCTGAGACCCAGTACTTC. Amino acid sequence: CASSPTGGPETQYF.